Listed below are T cell receptor beta chains from one sample, sequenced in a study of T cell responses to AZD1222 COVID-19 vaccine. Clones were sequenced by immunoSEQ multiplex PCR, and TCRdb holds only the in-frame ones, with some missing. The sample shows about 120,000 clones, approximately 83% of them seen only once. The specimen comprised peripheral blood, sampled on day 0 of AZD1222 vaccination. The source of these receptors is an adult in good health. Both conserved end residues are part of each CDR3. Fields, in order: clone size, D gene, V gene, J gene, CDR3 DNA, CDR3 protein. The D gene is left open where the match is weak. Clone size is given for some rows only: seen once, a few or many times, or a class if the clone is expanded.

NA	NA	TRBV9	TRBJ1-6	TGTGCCAGCAGCGGCAGGGGCAGAACGTATAATTCACCCCTCCACTTT	CASSGRGRTYNSPLHF
NA	NA	TRBV12-3/TRBV12-4	TRBJ2-7	TGTGCCAGCATGGCGAGAGTCTCCTACGAGCAGTACTTC	CASMARVSYEQYF
NA	NA	TRBV18	TRBJ2-7	TGTGCCAGCTCACCAGTAAACTCGGCAGGGCCTTATCCCTACGAGCAGTACTTC	CASSPVNSAGPYPYEQYF
NA	NA	TRBV9	TRBJ2-1	TGTGCCAGCAGCTCTCGGACCCGTAACAATGAGCAGTTCTTC	CASSSRTRNNEQFF
NA	NA	TRBV23-1	TRBJ1-3	TGCGCCAGCAGTCAATCGATGAGGGGCCCTTCTGGAAACACCATATATTTT	CASSQSMRGPSGNTIYF
NA	NA	TRBV24-1	TRBJ1-2	TGTGCCACCAGTGACACGCCCGAGTATGGCTACACCTTC	CATSDTPEYGYTF
few	TRBD1	TRBV10-3	TRBJ2-5	TGTGCCATCAATAGGAACCGGGACAGAGGGGAGACCCAGTACTTC	CAINRNRDRGETQYF
NA	NA	TRBV4-2	TRBJ2-7	TGTGCCAGCAGCCAAGATCTAGGAGTCTACGAGCAGTACTTC	CASSQDLGVYEQYF
NA	NA	TRBV28	TRBJ1-2	TGTGCCAGCAGTTTAAGAGGGACCTATGGCTACACCTTC	CASSLRGTYGYTF
NA	NA	TRBV11-2	TRBJ1-1	TGTGCCAGCAGCTTAAAAAGGAACACTGAAGCTTTCTTT	CASSLKRNTEAFF
NA	NA	TRBV9	TRBJ2-2	TGTGCCAGCAGCGTAGACTACAGAGTCGGGGAGCTGTTTTTT	CASSVDYRVGELFF
NA	NA	TRBV5-6	TRBJ2-7	TGTGCCAGCAGCTTTGGGGTAAGGACCTACGAGCAGTACTTC	CASSFGVRTYEQYF
NA	NA	TRBV5-1	TRBJ2-7	TGCGCCAGCAGCTTGGATCGGCAAAGTAAGCAGTACTTC	CASSLDRQSKQYF
NA	TRBD2	TRBV28	TRBJ2-7	TGTGCCACCACGACTAGCGTCTTCCAGCAGTACTTC	CATTTSVFQQYF
NA	NA	TRBV15	TRBJ1-1	TGTGCCACCAGCAGGGGGGGGATCCCTGAAGCTTTCTTT	CATSRGGIPEAFF
NA	NA	TRBV7-8	TRBJ2-1	TGTGCCAGCAGCTTAGGTGGCGGGACCAATGAGCAGTTCTTC	CASSLGGGTNEQFF